The clone carrying this T cell receptor (beta chain) occurred many times. The antigen is unknown. The TCRbeta library was prepared with unique molecular identifiers. TCRdb redid the calling of the PCR reads with MiXCR, one entry per CDR3 protein. The sample includes fewer than 700,000 distinct CDR3 sequences, 13% seen only once; the top ten take approximately 2.1%. These data belong to a study of T-cell reconstitution after alpha-beta-depleted transplantation in children. Study-level points and caveats: Some patients' high day-60 TCRbeta diversity was traced to surviving recipient T cells and thymic progenitors.

Sequencing was performed on PBMCs, mostly from graft donor cells, taken 360 days after TCRalphabeta/CD19-depleted stem cell transplant. The sequence was collected from a male patient younger than 18 who had a stem cell transplant for acute myeloid leukemia, so the T cells may come from the graft donor.

CDR3 DNA: TGCAGCGTTCCGGGCGGGACTAGCGCCCGCTACGAGCAGTACTTC. Residues: CSVPGGTSARYEQYF. The rearrangement links TRBV29-1 to TRBJ2-7; 10 nucleotides line up with TRBD2. V lost 5 bases and J lost 3; bases outside the gene matches: 10. This CDR3 has 15 amino acids. Germline loops: CDR1 SQVTM, CDR2 ANQGSEA.